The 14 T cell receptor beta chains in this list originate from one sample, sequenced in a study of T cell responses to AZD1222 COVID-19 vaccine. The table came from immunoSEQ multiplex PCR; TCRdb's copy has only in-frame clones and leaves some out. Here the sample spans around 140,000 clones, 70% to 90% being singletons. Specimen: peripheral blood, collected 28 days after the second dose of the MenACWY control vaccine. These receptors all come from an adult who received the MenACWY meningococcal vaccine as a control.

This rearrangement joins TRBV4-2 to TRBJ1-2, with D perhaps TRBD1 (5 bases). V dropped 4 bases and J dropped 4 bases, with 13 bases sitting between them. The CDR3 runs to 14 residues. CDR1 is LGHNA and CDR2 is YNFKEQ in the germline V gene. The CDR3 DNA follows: TGTGCCAGCAGCCCACCAGCGGGACCCTATGGCTACACCTTC. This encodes CASSPPAGPYGYTF.

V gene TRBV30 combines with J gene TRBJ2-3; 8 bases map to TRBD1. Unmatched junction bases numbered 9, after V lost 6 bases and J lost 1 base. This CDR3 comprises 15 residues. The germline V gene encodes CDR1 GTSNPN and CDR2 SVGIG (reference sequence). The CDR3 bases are TGTGCCTGTGAGGGACAGGTGGAGGGCACAGATACGCAGTATTTT. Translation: CACEGQVEGTDTQYF.

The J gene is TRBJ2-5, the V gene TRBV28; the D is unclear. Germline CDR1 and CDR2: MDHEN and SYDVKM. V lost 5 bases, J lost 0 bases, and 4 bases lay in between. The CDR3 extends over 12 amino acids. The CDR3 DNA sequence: TGTGCCAGCAGTCGGTACCAAGAGACCCAGTACTTC. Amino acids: CASSRYQETQYF.

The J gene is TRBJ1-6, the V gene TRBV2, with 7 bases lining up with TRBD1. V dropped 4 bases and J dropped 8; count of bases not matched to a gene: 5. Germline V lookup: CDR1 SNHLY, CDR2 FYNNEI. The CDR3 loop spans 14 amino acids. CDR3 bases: TGTGCCAGCAGTGGTGGCAGGGGGTATTCACCCCTCCACTTT. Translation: CASSGGRGYSPLHF.

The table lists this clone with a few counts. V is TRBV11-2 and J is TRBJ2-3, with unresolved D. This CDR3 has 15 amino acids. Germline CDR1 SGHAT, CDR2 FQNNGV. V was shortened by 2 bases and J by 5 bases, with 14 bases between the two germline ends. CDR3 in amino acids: CASSLIGGIGDTQYF. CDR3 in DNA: TGTGCCAGCAGCTTAATCGGTGGAATAGGAGATACGCAGTATTTT. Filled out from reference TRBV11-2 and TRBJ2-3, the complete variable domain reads EAGVAQSPRYKIIEKRQSVAFWCNPISGHATLYWYQQILGQGPKLLIQFQNNGVVDDSQLPKDRFSAERLKGVDSTLKIQPAKLEDSAVYLCASSLIGGIGDTQYFGPGTRLTVL.

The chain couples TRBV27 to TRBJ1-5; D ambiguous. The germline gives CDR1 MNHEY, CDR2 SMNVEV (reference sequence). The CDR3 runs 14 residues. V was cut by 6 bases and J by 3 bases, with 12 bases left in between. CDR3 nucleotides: TGTGCCAGCAGCCAAGTCGAGGACAATCAGCCCCAGCATTTT. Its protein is CASSQVEDNQPQHF.

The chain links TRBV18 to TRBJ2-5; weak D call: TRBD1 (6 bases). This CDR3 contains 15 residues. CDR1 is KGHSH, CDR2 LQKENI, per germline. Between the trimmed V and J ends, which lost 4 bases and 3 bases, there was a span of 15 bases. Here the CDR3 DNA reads TGTGCCAGCTCACAACTCCGACAGGACAAAGAGACCCAGTACTTC. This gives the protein CASSQLRQDKETQYF.

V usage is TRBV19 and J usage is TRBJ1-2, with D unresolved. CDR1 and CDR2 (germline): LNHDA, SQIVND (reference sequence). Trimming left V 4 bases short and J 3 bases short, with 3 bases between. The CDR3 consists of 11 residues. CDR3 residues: CASSKHYGYTF. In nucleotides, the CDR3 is TGTGCCAGTAGTAAGCACTATGGCTACACCTTC. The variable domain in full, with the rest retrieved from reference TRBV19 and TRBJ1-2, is DGGITQSPKYLFRKEGQNVTLSCEQNLNHDAMYWYRQDPGQGLRLIYYSQIVNDFQKGDIAEGYSVSREKKESFPLTVTSAQKNPTAFYLCASSKHYGYTFGSGTRLTVV.

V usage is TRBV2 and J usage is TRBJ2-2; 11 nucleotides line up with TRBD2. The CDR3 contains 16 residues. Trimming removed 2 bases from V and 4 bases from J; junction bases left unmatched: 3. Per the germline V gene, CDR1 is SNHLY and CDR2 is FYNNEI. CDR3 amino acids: CASSELTSGATGELFF. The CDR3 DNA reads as TGTGCCAGCAGTGAACTGACTAGCGGGGCCACCGGGGAGCTGTTTTTT.

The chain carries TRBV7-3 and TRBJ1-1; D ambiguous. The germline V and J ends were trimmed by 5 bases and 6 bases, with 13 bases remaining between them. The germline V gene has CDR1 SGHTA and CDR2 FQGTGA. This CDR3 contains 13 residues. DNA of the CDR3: TGTGCCAGCAGCCGCATAGAGACTTCTGAAGCTTTCTTT. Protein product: CASSRIETSEAFF.

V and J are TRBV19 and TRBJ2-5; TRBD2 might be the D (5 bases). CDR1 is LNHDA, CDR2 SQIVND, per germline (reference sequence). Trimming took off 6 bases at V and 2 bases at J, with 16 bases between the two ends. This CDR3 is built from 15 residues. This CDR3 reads CASSPSGTRQETQYF. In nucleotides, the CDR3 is TGTGCCAGTAGCCCATCGGGAACCCGTCAAGAGACCCAGTACTTC.

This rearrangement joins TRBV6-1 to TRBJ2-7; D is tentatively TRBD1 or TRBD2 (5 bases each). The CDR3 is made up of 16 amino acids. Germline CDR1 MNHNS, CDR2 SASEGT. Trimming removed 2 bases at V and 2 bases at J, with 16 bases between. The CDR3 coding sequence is TGTGCCAGCAGTGAACGGGCAGGTCGGGGCCCCTACGAGCAGTACGTC. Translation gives CASSERAGRGPYEQYV.

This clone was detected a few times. CDR3 in amino acids: CSASKGSSNYGYTF. In DNA, the CDR3 is TGCAGTGCTAGTAAAGGGAGCTCTAACTATGGCTACACCTTC. The chain uses TRBV20-1 and TRBJ1-2, with no clear D. Germline CDR1 and CDR2: DFQATT and SNEGSKA (reference sequence). The V gene lost 3 bases and the J gene lost 0 bases, with 11 bases spanning the gap. The CDR3 length is 14 residues.

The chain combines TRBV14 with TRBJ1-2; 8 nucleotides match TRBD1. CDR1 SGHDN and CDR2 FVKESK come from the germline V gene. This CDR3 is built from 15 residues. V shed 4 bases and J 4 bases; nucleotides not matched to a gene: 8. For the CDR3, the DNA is TGTGCCAGCAGCCCCACAATGACAGGGGCCTATGGCTACACCTTC. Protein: CASSPTMTGAYGYTF.